This T cell receptor (beta chain) came from a study of blood T cell repertoires in COVID-19. Produced via immunoSEQ multiplex PCR; TCRdb's table is partial and in-frame only. The sample shows about 130,000 clones, 70% to 85% of them seen only once. V lost 3 bases and J lost 2; bases outside the gene matches: 3. Germline CDR1 reads SEHNR; CDR2 reads FQNEAQ (reference sequence). The CDR3 runs 15 residues. Material: peripheral blood. The clonotype was recovered from a man aged 55 to 70 who had recovered from COVID-19. The chain joins TRBV7-9 to TRBJ2-2; 7 bases agree with TRBD2. CDR3 protein: CASSLGGRNTGELFF. The CDR3 bases are TGTGCCAGCAGCTTGGGCGGGAGAAACACCGGGGAGCTGTTTTTT.